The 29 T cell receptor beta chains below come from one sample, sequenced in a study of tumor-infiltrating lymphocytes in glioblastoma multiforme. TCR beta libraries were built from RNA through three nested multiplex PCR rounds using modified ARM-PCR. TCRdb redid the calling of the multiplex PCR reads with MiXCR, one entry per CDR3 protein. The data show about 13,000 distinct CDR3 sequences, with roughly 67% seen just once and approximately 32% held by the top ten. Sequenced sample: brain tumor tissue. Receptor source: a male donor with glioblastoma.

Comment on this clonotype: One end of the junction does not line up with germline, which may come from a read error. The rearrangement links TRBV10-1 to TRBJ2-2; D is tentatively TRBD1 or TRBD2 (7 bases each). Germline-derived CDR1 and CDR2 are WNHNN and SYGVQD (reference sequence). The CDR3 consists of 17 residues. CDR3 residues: CASSENRGGTDTRELFF. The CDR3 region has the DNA TGCGCCAGCAGTGAAAACAGGGGAGGGACGGACACCCGGGAGCTGTTTTTT.

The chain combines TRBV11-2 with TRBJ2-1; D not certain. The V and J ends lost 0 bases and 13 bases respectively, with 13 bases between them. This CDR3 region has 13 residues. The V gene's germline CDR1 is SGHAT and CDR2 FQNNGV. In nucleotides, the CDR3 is TGTGCCAGCAGCTTAGATAGTGGGAACGAACAGTTCTTC. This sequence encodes CASSLDSGNEQFF.

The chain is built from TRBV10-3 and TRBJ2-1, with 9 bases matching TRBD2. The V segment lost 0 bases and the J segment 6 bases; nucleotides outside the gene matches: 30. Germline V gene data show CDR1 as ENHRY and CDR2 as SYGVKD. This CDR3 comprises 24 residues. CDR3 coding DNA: TGTGCCATCAGTGAGTCCTTTTACTATCCGACTAGCGGAGCATCGAACGAACGACTCAATGAGCAGTTCTTC. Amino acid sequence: CAISESFYYPTSGASNERLNEQFF.

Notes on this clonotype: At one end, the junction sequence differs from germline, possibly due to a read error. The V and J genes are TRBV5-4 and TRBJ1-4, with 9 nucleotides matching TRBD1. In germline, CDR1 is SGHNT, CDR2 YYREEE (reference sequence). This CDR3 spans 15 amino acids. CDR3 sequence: CASSSNRGLNGKLFF. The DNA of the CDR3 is TGTGCCAGCAGCAGTAACAGGGGGCTTAATGGAAAACTGTTTTTT.

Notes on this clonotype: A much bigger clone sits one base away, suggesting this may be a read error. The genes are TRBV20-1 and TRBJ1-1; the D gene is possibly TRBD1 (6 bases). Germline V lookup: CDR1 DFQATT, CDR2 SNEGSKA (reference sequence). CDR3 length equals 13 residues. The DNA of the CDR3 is TGCAGTGCGGATATACAGGGTTACACTGTAGCTTTCTTT. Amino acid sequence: CSADIQGYTVAFF.

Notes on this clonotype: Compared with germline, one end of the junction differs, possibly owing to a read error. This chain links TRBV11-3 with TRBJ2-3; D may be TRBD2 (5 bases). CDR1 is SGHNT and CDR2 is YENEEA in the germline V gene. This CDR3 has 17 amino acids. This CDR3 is CTSSLDESPGNTDTQYF. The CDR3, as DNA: TGTACCAGCAGCTTAGATGAGAGCCCGGGGAACACAGATACGCAGTATTTT.

The CDR3 sequence: CASSPMGEETQYF. CDR3 coding DNA: TGTGCCAGCAGCCCCATGGGTGAGGAGACCCAGTACTTC. V usage is TRBV5-4 and J usage is TRBJ2-5; D unclear. Trimming left V 4 bases short and J 5 bases short, with 12 bases between. CDR1 is SGHNT, CDR2 YYREEE, per germline (reference sequence). This CDR3 comprises 13 residues. The full variable domain, in which reference TRBV5-4 and TRBJ2-5 provide the parts outside the CDR3, is ETGVTQSPTHLIKTRGQQVTLRCSSQSGHNTVSWYQQALGQGPQFIFQYYREEENGRGNFPPRFSGLQFPNYSSELNVNALELDDSALYLCASSPMGEETQYFGPGTRLLVL.

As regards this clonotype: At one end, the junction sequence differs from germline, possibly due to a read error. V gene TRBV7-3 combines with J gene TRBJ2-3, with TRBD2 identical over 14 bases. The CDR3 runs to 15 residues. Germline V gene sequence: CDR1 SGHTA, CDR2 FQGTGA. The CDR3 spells CAGSLGTSGRDTQYF. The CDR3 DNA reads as TGTGCCGGCAGCCTCGGGACTAGCGGGAGAGATACGCAGTATTTT. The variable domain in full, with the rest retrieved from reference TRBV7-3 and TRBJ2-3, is GAGVSQTPSNKVTEKGKYVELRCDPISGHTALYWYRQSLGQGPEFLIYFQGTGAADDSGLPNDRFFAVRPEGSVSTLKIQRTERGDSAVYLCAGSLGTSGRDTQYFGPGTRLTVL.

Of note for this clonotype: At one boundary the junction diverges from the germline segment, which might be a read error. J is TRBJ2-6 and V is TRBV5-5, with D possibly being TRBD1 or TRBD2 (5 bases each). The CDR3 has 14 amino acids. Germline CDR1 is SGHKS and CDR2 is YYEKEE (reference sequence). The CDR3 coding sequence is TGTGCCAGCAGCTGGATCTCTGGGACCAACATCCTGACTTTC. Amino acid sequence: CASSWISGTNILTF. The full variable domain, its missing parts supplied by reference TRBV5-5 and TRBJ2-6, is DAGVTQSPTHLIKTRGQQVTLRCSPISGHKSVSWYQQVLGQGPQFIFQYYEKEERGRGNFPDRFSARQFPNYSSELNVNALLLGDSALYLCASSWISGTNILTFGAGSRLTVL.

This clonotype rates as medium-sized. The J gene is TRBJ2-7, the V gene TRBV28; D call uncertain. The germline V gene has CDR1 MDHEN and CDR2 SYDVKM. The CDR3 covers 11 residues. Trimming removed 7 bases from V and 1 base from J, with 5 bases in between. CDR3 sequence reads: CASTSSYEQYF. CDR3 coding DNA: TGTGCCAGCACCTCGTCCTACGAGCAGTACTTC.

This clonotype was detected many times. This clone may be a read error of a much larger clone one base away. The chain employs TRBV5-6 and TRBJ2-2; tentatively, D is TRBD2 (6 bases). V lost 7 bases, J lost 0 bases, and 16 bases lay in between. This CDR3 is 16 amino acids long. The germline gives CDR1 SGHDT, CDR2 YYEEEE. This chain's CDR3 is CASGSGWRSNTGELFF. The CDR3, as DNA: TGTGCCAGCGGAAGCGGGTGGAGGTCGAACACCGGGGAGCTGTTTTTT. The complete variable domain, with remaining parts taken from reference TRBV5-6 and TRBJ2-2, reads DAGVTQSPTHLIKTRGQQVTLRCSPKSGHDTVSWYQQALGQGPQFIFQYYEEEERQRGNFPDRFSGHQFPNYSSELNVNALLLGDSALYLCASGSGWRSNTGELFFGEGSRLTVL.

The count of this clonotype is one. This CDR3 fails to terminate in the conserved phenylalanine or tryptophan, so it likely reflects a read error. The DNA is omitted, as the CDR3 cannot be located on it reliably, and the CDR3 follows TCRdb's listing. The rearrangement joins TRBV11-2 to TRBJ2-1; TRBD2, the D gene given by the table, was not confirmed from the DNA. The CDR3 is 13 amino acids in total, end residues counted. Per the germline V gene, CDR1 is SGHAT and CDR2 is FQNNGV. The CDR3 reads CASSLDRENEQFL.

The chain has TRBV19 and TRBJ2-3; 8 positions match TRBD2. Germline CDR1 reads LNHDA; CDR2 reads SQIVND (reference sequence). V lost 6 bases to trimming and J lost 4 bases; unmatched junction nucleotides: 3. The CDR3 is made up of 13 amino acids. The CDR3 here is CASSGRVADTQYF. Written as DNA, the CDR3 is TGTGCCAGTAGCGGGAGGGTCGCAGATACGCAGTATTTT.

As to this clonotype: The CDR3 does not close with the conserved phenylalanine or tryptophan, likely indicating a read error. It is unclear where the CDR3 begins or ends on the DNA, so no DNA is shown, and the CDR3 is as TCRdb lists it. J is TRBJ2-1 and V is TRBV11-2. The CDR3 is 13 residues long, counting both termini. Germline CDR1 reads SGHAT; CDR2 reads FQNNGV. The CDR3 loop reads CASSLDMGNEQFL.

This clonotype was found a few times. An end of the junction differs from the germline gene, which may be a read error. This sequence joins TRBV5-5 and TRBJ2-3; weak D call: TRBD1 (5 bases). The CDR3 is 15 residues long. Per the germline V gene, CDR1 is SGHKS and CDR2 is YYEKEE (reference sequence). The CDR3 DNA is TGTGTCAGCAGCTTGGAGCCAGGGCTCACAGATACGCAGTATTTT. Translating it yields CVSSLEPGLTDTQYF.

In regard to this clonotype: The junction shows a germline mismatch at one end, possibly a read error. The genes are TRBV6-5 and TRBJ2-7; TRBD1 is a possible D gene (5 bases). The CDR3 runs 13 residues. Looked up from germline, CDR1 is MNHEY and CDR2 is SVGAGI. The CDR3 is CASSYQDNYVQYF. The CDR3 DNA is TGTGCCAGCAGTTATCAGGACAATTACGTGCAGTACTTC.

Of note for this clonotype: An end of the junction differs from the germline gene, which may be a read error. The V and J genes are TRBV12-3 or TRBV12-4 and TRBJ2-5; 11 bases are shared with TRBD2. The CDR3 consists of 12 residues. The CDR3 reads CASSFPPGLADF. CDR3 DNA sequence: TGTGCCAGCAGTTTCCCTCCGGGACTAGCGGACTTC.

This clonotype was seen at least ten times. CDR3 coding DNA: TGCAGCGTTGAAGATCCCCTTCCCTGGACAGATACGCAGTATTTT. Its protein is CSVEDPLPWTDTQYF. The chain employs TRBV29-1 and TRBJ2-3; D is uncertain. The CDR3 runs to 15 residues. Germline-derived CDR1 and CDR2 are SQVTM and ANQGSEA. V lost 0 bases and J 3 bases, leaving 13 bases between the germline ends.

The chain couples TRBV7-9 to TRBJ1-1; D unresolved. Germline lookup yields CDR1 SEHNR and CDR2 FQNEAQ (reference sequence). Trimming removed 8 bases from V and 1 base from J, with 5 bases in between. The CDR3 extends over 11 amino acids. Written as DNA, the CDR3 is TGTGCCAGCGCGGCGAACACTGAAGCTTTCTTT. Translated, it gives CASAANTEAFF.

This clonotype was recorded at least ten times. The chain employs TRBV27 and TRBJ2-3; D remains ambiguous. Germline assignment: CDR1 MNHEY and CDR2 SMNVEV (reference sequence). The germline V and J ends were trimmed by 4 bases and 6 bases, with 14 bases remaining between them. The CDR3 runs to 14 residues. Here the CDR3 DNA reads TGTGCCAGCAGTTCCCCCCCCGCGGTGGATACGCAGTATTTT. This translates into CASSSPPAVDTQYF.

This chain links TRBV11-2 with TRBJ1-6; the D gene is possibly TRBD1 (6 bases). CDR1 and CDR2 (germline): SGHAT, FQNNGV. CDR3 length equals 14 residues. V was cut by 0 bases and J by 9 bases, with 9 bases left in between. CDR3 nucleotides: TGTGCCAGCAGCTTAGAATCGGGGGCTTCACCCCTCCACTTT. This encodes CASSLESGASPLHF.

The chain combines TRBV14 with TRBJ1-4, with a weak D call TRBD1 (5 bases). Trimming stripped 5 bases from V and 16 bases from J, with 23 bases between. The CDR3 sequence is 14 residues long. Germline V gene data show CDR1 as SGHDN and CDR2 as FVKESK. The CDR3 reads CASSSGVTNERPFF. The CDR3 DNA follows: TGTGCCAGCAGCTCGGGGGTGACTAATGAAAGACCGTTTTTT. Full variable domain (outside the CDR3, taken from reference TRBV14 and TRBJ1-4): EAGVTQFPSHSVIEKGQTVTLRCDPISGHDNLYWYRRVMGKEIKFLLHFVKESKQDESGMPNNRFLAERTGGTYSTLKVQPAELEDSGVYFCASSSGVTNERPFFGSGTQLSVL.

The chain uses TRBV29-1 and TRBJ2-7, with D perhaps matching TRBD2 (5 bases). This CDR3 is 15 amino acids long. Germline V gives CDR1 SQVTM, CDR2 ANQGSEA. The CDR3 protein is CNVYGGGSGSYEQYF. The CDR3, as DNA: TGCAATGTTTACGGCGGTGGGTCGGGGTCCTACGAGCAGTACTTC.

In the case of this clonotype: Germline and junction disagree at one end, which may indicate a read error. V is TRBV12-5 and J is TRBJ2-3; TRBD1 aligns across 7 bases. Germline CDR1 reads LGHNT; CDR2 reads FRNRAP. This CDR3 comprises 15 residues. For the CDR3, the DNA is TGTGCGAGTGGTTTGGGGACAGTGGTAGCAGATACGCAGTATTTT. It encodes CASGLGTVVADTQYF. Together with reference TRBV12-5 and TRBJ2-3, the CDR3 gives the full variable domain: DARVTQTPRHKVTEMGQEVTMRCQPILGHNTVFWYRQTMMQGLELLAYFRNRAPLDDSGMPKDRFSAEMPDATLATLKIQPSEPRDSAVYFCASGLGTVVADTQYFGPGTRLTVL.

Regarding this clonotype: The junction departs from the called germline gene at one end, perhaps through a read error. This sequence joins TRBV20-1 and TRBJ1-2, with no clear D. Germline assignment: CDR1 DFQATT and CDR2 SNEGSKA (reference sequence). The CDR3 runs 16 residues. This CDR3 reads CSARDPCRQTGYSYTF. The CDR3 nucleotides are TGCAGTGCTAGAGATCCATGTAGGCAGACCGGCTATAGCTACACCTTC.

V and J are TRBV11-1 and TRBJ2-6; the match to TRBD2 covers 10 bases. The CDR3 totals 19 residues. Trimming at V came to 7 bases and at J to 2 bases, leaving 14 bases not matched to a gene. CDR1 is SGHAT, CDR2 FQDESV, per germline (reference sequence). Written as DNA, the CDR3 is TGTGCCAGCACCAGCTACTCTAGCGGGGGAATTACTGGGGCCAACGTCCTGACTTTC. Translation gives CASTSYSSGGITGANVLTF.

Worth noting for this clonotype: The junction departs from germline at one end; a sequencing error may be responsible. The CDR3 loop is CRVADSGAGANVLTF. The CDR3 bases are TGCCGCGTAGCGGACAGTGGGGCCGGGGCCAACGTCCTGACTTTC. This rearrangement joins TRBV29-1 to TRBJ2-6, with D perhaps given as TRBD1 or TRBD2 (6 bases each). Germline CDR1 reads SQVTM; CDR2 reads ANQGSEA. The CDR3 covers 15 residues.

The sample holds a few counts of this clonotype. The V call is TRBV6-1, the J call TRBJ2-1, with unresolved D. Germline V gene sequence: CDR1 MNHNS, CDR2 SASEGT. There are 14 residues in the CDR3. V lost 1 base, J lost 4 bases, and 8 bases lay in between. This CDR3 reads CASSEVVAYNEQFF. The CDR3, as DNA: TGTGCCAGCAGTGAAGTCGTAGCATACAATGAGCAGTTCTTC.

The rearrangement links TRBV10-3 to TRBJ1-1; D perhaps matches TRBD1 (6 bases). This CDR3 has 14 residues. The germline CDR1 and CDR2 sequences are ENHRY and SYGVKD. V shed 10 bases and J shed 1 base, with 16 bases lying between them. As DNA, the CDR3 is TGTGCCACCACGAAATCGGGACAGAACACTGAAGCTTTCTTT. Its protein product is CATTKSGQNTEAFF.